The clone carrying this TCR beta chain appeared a single time. The antigen is unknown. This record comes from a study of yellow fever vaccine responses in identical twins. Study observations and caveats: A vaccine T cell response that seemed partly convergent and partly personalized was reported in twins.

This CDR3 is built from 13 residues. Germline values: CDR1 SQVTM, CDR2 ANQGSEA. Trimming took 5 bases from V and 0 from J, leaving 10 bases between them. Via MiXCR, TCRdb re-called the RT-PCR reads, giving one row per CDR3 protein. Among about 2,500 distinct CDR3 sequences listed, less than 85% were seen once. Sequencing used T cells from blood (PBMCs), unsorted or a sorted subset (not recorded which), obtained before or after yellow fever vaccination (not recorded which). The chain joins TRBV29-1 to TRBJ1-1; D might be TRBD1 (6 bases). The sequence came from a woman aged 18-29 years who received the yellow fever vaccine. CDR3 sequence reads: CSVRGQMNTEAFF. In DNA form, the CDR3 reads TGCAGCGTTCGGGGGCAGATGAACACTGAAGCTTTCTTT.